Each of the 30 T cell receptor beta chains below was sequenced from the same sample in a study of T-cell reconstitution after alpha-beta-depleted transplantation in children. The authors prepared the TCRbeta library with unique molecular identifiers. One entry per CDR3 protein results from TCRdb running MiXCR on the PCR reads. The sample has 250,000 to 300,000 distinct CDR3 sequences, roughly 9.1% seen once; the top ten hold 7.5%. Sample: PBMCs, taken before TCRalphabeta/CD19-depleted stem cell transplant. All receptors come from a boy in the first two years of life with acute myeloid leukemia, due to receive a stem cell transplant.

In its sample, this clonotype was seen many times. The chain uses TRBV7-3 and TRBJ1-5; 7 bases fit TRBD1. Germline trimming cut 7 bases from V and 0 bases from J; bases unmatched to any gene: 15. The CDR3 sequence is 18 residues long. Germline CDR1 SGHTA, CDR2 FQGTGA. CDR3 loop: CASTQETGRPLSNQPQHF. The CDR3 DNA is TGTGCCAGCACCCAAGAGACAGGGAGGCCCCTTAGCAATCAGCCCCAGCATTTT.

The chain combines TRBV14 with TRBJ2-3, with 7 bases matching TRBD1. Germline CDR1 reads SGHDN; CDR2 reads FVKESK. V lost 4 bases, J lost 1 base, and 8 bases stayed unmatched. This CDR3 has 16 amino acids. The CDR3 region is CASSRGRGGGTDTQYF. DNA for the CDR3: TGTGCCAGCAGCCGGGGACGAGGGGGCGGCACAGATACGCAGTATTTT.

This clonotype was counted only a few times. The V and J genes are TRBV7-9 and TRBJ1-2; TRBD1 aligns across 8 bases. After removal of 6 bases from V and 8 bases from J, the junction contained 8 bases not matched to a gene. The germline V gene has CDR1 SEHNR and CDR2 FQNEAQ (reference sequence). The length of the CDR3 is 13 residues. CDR3 sequence (DNA): TGTGCCAGCAGTTCGGACAGGGAAGGCGGCTACACCTTC. Amino acid sequence: CASSSDREGGYTF.

This clonotype was counted many times. The J gene is TRBJ2-7, the V gene TRBV7-9; D ambiguous. Looked up from germline, CDR1 is SEHNR and CDR2 is FQNEAQ (reference sequence). V was shortened by 3 bases and J by 4 bases, with 7 bases between the two germline ends. The CDR3 consists of 12 residues. CDR3 bases: TGTGCCAGCAGCTTTTCGAATTACGAGCAGTACTTC. It encodes CASSFSNYEQYF. The complete variable domain, with remaining parts taken from reference TRBV7-9 and TRBJ2-7, reads DTGVSQNPRHKITKRGQNVTFRCDPISEHNRLYWYRQTLGQGPEFLTYFQNEAQLEKSRLLSDRFSAERPKGSFSTLEIQRTEQGDSAMYLCASSFSNYEQYFGPGTRLTVT.

This clonotype was seen ten or more times. This sequence joins TRBV14 and TRBJ2-1, with TRBD2 matching over 7 bases. Germline CDR1 SGHDN, CDR2 FVKESK. The length of the CDR3 is 16 residues. J gave up 5 bases and V 5 bases, and 12 bases lay outside the gene matches. CDR3 residues: CASSAKGRAGNNEQFF. DNA for the CDR3: TGTGCCAGCAGCGCGAAGGGGAGGGCGGGAAACAATGAGCAGTTCTTC.

This clonotype was detected ten times or more. The genes are TRBV7-2 and TRBJ1-2; unclear D gene. Germline V gene data show CDR1 as SGHTA and CDR2 as FQGNSA. The CDR3 runs 14 residues. Trimming cost V 2 bases and J 0 bases, with 7 bases left between them. This CDR3 reads CASSLIFANYGYTF. The CDR3 bases are TGTGCCAGCAGCTTAATTTTCGCTAACTATGGCTACACCTTC.

Ten or more counts support this clonotype. The V gene is TRBV5-1, the J gene TRBJ2-4, with D uncertain. V lost 0 bases, J lost 7 bases, and 8 bases lay in between. Germline CDR1 reads SGHRS; CDR2 reads YFSETQ. This CDR3 comprises 13 residues. Here the CDR3 reads CASSLGRPNIQYF. The CDR3 DNA reads TGCGCCAGCAGCTTGGGCCGCCCGAACATTCAGTACTTC.

This clonotype showed up many times. The genes are TRBV6-5 and TRBJ2-1, with no clear D. CDR1 MNHEY and CDR2 SVGAGI come from the germline V gene. The CDR3 is 14 amino acids. V lost 0 bases and J 5 bases, leaving 8 bases between the germline ends. The CDR3 reads CASSYSKGHNEQFF. CDR3 nucleotide sequence: TGTGCCAGCAGTTACTCGAAAGGGCACAATGAGCAGTTCTTC.

This clonotype was recorded a few times. CDR3 protein: CSARDPSGNHNEQFF. The CDR3 DNA reads as TGCAGTGCTAGAGACCCTAGCGGGAACCACAATGAGCAGTTCTTC. V and J are TRBV20-1 and TRBJ2-1; 9 bases map to TRBD2. The V segment lost 0 bases and the J segment 5 bases; nucleotides outside the gene matches: 5. The CDR3 is 15 residues long. Germline V gene data show CDR1 as DFQATT and CDR2 as SNEGSKA (reference sequence).

The chain is built from TRBV19 and TRBJ1-5; a weak D match, TRBD1 (5 bases). The CDR3 is made up of 16 amino acids. The V and J ends lost 4 bases and 3 bases respectively, with 16 bases between them. Germline lookup yields CDR1 LNHDA and CDR2 SQIVND (reference sequence). CDR3: CASSRSYRSDNQPQHF. CDR3 bases: TGTGCCAGTAGTAGAAGTTACAGGTCTGACAATCAGCCCCAGCATTTT.

This clonotype was seen ten or more times. J is TRBJ1-1 and V is TRBV14, with D tentatively TRBD1 (5 bases). Deletions cut 0 bases from V and 11 bases from J, with 13 bases between. This CDR3 spans 13 amino acids. CDR1 is SGHDN, CDR2 FVKESK, per germline. CDR3: CASSQDRQLGAFF. The CDR3 bases are TGTGCCAGCAGCCAAGATCGACAGTTGGGGGCTTTCTTT.

The V gene is TRBV19, the J gene TRBJ2-1; D possibly matches TRBD1 or TRBD2 (6 bases each). CDR3 length: 19 amino acids. V was clipped by 6 bases and J by 0 bases, with 24 bases between them. Per the germline V gene, CDR1 is LNHDA and CDR2 is SQIVND (reference sequence). The CDR3 DNA follows: TGTGCCAGTAGACCAATGTGGGGGGAGGACAGAAGCTCCTACAATGAGCAGTTCTTC. Amino acid sequence: CASRPMWGEDRSSYNEQFF. The full variable domain, its missing parts supplied by reference TRBV19 and TRBJ2-1, is DGGITQSPKYLFRKEGQNVTLSCEQNLNHDAMYWYRQDPGQGLRLIYYSQIVNDFQKGDIAEGYSVSREKKESFPLTVTSAQKNPTAFYLCASRPMWGEDRSSYNEQFFGPGTRLTVL.

Notes on this clonotype: A much more abundant neighbour one base away suggests this may be a read error. This chain links TRBV27 with TRBJ1-5; TRBD1 matches 10 bases. The CDR3 extends over 15 amino acids. The germline V gene has CDR1 MNHEY and CDR2 SMNVEV (reference sequence). The V and J ends lost 3 bases and 5 bases, in that order; junction bases with no gene match: 4. CDR3 sequence (DNA): TGTGCCAGCAGTTTCGGGACAGGGGCGCATCAGCCCCAGCATTTT. Protein product: CASSFGTGAHQPQHF.

Many counts were recorded for this clonotype. The J gene is TRBJ2-2, the V gene TRBV7-2; D is perhaps TRBD1 or TRBD2 (5 bases each). The germline CDR1 and CDR2 sequences are SGHTA and FQGNSA. V was pared by 5 bases and J by 2 bases, with 9 bases between. The CDR3 is made up of 14 amino acids. CDR3 coding DNA: TGTGCCAGCAGCCAGTGGGACAACACCGGGGAGCTGTTTTTT. The encoded protein is CASSQWDNTGELFF.

This clonotype was recorded at least ten times. J is TRBJ2-5 and V is TRBV7-2; 8 nucleotides line up with TRBD2. The CDR3 is 15 residues long. Trimming at V came to 2 bases and at J to 3 bases, leaving 5 bases not matched to a gene. CDR1 and CDR2 from the germline V gene are SGHTA and FQGNSA. CDR3 protein: CASSLLNGGEETQYF. The CDR3 coding sequence is TGTGCCAGCAGCTTATTGAACGGGGGGGAAGAGACCCAGTACTTC.

This clonotype was detected many times. CDR3 protein: CSASGTETQYF. The CDR3 region has the DNA TGCAGTGCTAGCGGGACAGAGACCCAGTACTTC. The rearrangement joins TRBV20-1 to TRBJ2-5, with D perhaps TRBD1 or TRBD2 (5 bases each). Germline V CDR1 and CDR2: DFQATT, SNEGSKA (reference sequence). The CDR3 is made up of 11 amino acids. V lost 3 bases to trimming and J lost 4 bases, with 6 bases between them.

This clonotype occurred many times. The chain uses TRBV5-1 and TRBJ1-3; D not resolved. V lost 2 bases to trimming and J lost 0 bases, with 12 bases between them. The CDR3 consists of 16 residues. The germline gives CDR1 SGHRS, CDR2 YFSETQ. The CDR3 bases are TGCGCCAGCAGCTTTAATGACCCGAGCTCTGGAAACACCATATATTTT. It yields the protein CASSFNDPSSGNTIYF. The full variable domain, completed using reference TRBV5-1 and TRBJ1-3, is KAGVTQTPRYLIKTRGQQVTLSCSPISGHRSVSWYQQTPGQGLQFLFEYFSETQRNKGNFPGRFSGRQFSNSRSEMNVSTLELGDSALYLCASSFNDPSSGNTIYFGEGSWLTVV.

The table lists this clonotype with many counts. The chain recombines TRBV5-4 with TRBJ2-3, with D unresolved. There are 12 residues in the CDR3. Germline lookup yields CDR1 SGHNT and CDR2 YYREEE (reference sequence). V was pared by 3 bases and J by 2 bases, with 4 bases between. The CDR3 here is CASSSFTDTQYF. CDR3 DNA: TGTGCCAGCAGCTCCTTCACAGATACGCAGTATTTT.

The chain employs TRBV29-1 and TRBJ1-1; the match to TRBD1 covers 9 bases. This CDR3 comprises 12 residues. Trimming at V came to 6 bases and at J to 10 bases, leaving 9 bases not matched to a gene. Germline V gene sequence: CDR1 SQVTM, CDR2 ANQGSEA. The CDR3 region has the DNA TGCAGCGTCCTCACAGGGGGCCTCCCAGCTTTCTTT. This encodes CSVLTGGLPAFF.

This clonotype was counted at least ten times. The chain carries TRBV6-2 or TRBV6-3 and TRBJ1-1; 7 positions agree with TRBD1. Germline V lookup: CDR1 MNHEY, CDR2 SVGEGT. The CDR3 runs to 15 residues. The trim removed 0 bases at V and 5 bases at J, leaving 6 bases unmatched. The CDR3 spells CASSYSRQGNTEAFF. CDR3 DNA: TGTGCCAGCAGTTACTCGAGACAGGGAAATACTGAAGCTTTCTTT.

This clonotype was counted at least ten times. The chain joins TRBV7-6 to TRBJ2-6, with D perhaps matching TRBD1 (5 bases). V lost 4 bases and J 6 bases, leaving 31 bases between the germline ends. This CDR3 is 21 amino acids long. Germline V gene sequence: CDR1 SGHVS, CDR2 FNYEAQ. The chain's CDR3 is CASSSLSLTGFSLSMANVLTF. The CDR3, as DNA: TGTGCCAGCAGCTCCCTATCACTAACAGGTTTTAGTCTCTCAATGGCCAACGTCCTGACTTTC.

This clonotype was observed a few times. V gene TRBV4-3 combines with J gene TRBJ2-3; D not certain. Trimming cost V 5 bases and J 0 bases, with 12 bases left between them. Germline assignment: CDR1 LGHNA and CDR2 YSLEER. CDR3 length: 15 residues. As DNA, the CDR3 is TGCGCCAGCAGCGCCCGGACCTCTAGCACAGATACGCAGTATTTT. It yields the protein CASSARTSSTDTQYF.

This clonotype came up many times. This chain connects TRBV18 to TRBJ2-2; perhaps TRBD1 as D (5 bases). The length of the CDR3 is 15 residues. Germline CDR1 and CDR2: KGHSH and LQKENI. V was shortened by 2 bases and J by 3 bases, with 10 bases between the two germline ends. The CDR3 is CASSPYAGHTGELFF. DNA for the CDR3: TGTGCCAGCTCACCATACGCAGGGCACACCGGGGAGCTGTTTTTT.

This clonotype came up many times. V gene TRBV27 combines with J gene TRBJ2-2; D possibly matches TRBD1 or TRBD2 (6 bases each). V dropped 5 bases and J dropped 5 bases, with 12 bases sitting between them. Germline V gene lookup returns CDR1 MNHEY and CDR2 SMNVEV (reference sequence). The CDR3 length is 14 residues. The CDR3 bases are TGTGCCAGCAGTGTTCAGGGGAGGACCGGGGAGCTGTTTTTT. Its translation: CASSVQGRTGELFF.

This clonotype occurred many times. This chain joins TRBV13 and TRBJ2-1; 8 bases are a match to TRBD2. The CDR3 has 15 amino acids. From germline, CDR1 is PRHDT and CDR2 FYEKMQ (reference sequence). Trimming took 5 bases from V and 5 from J; bases not matched to a gene: 8. CDR3 amino acids: CASSEGLGGNNEQFF. CDR3 nucleotides: TGTGCCAGCAGCGAGGGACTAGGTGGGAACAATGAGCAGTTCTTC.

This clonotype was recorded a few times. V usage is TRBV20-1 and J usage is TRBJ1-4, with unresolved D. The V end lost 4 bases, the J end lost 7 bases, and 16 bases lay between the germline ends. CDR1 and CDR2 from the germline V gene are DFQATT and SNEGSKA (reference sequence). The CDR3 sequence is 14 residues long. In nucleotides, the CDR3 is TGCAGTGCTACTCTCCCTGGCGGAGGTGAAAAACTGTTTTTT. It yields the protein CSATLPGGGEKLFF.

This clonotype was recorded at least ten times. The chain is built from TRBV11-2 and TRBJ2-5; weak D call: TRBD1 (5 bases). V lost 5 bases and J lost 4, with 20 bases in between. Germline assignment: CDR1 SGHAT and CDR2 FQNNGV. This CDR3 is built from 16 residues. CDR3 protein: CASSTQGNRLIETQYF. CDR3 in DNA: TGTGCCAGCAGCACCCAAGGGAACAGGTTGATAGAGACCCAGTACTTC.

This clonotype was picked up a small number of times. The V and J genes are TRBV5-4 and TRBJ2-3, with D unresolved. The V and J ends lost 4 bases and 0 bases respectively, with 18 bases between them. The CDR3 length is 17 residues. Germline CDR1 is SGHNT and CDR2 is YYREEE (reference sequence). CDR3 bases: TGTGCCAGCAGCAGAGGACGGATTCCATCTAGCACAGATACGCAGTATTTT. It encodes CASSRGRIPSSTDTQYF.

This clonotype was found many times. The chain employs TRBV5-1 and TRBJ2-5; D may match TRBD1 or TRBD2 (5 bases each). Germline CDR1 and CDR2: SGHRS and YFSETQ. Trimming cost V 4 bases and J 3 bases, with 13 bases left between them. The CDR3 loop spans 14 amino acids. The CDR3 here is CASSEGTAEETQYF. CDR3 DNA sequence: TGCGCCAGCAGCGAAGGGACGGCTGAAGAGACCCAGTACTTC. The full variable domain, with the rest looked up from reference TRBV5-1 and TRBJ2-5, is KAGVTQTPRYLIKTRGQQVTLSCSPISGHRSVSWYQQTPGQGLQFLFEYFSETQRNKGNFPGRFSGRQFSNSRSEMNVSTLELGDSALYLCASSEGTAEETQYFGPGTRLLVL.

This clonotype occurred many times. The rearrangement joins TRBV3-1 to TRBJ1-5; 7 bases map to TRBD1. The CDR3 is 15 residues long. V lost 4 bases, J lost 1 base, and 4 bases stayed unmatched. Germline V gives CDR1 LGHDT, CDR2 YNNKEL (reference sequence). In DNA, the CDR3 is TGTGCCAGCAGCCCCGGGACAGTGAGCAATCAGCCCCAGCATTTT. Residues: CASSPGTVSNQPQHF.